Below, 11 T cell receptor beta chains from the same sample are listed, as sequenced in a study of shared clonotypes between healthy human individuals (dated by TCRdb to 2019 to 2021). The library was prepared using the immunoSEQ multiplex PCR assay. Drawn from immuneACCESS, this table holds only the in-frame rearrangements with V and J called that TCRdb kept. Clones are partly lost; checked studies trace under half to an unresolved V gene and leave the rest unexplained. This sample is represented by about 2.1 million clones; 90% to 95% of them were singletons. About 1.6% of the sample is taken by the ten largest. CD8 naive samples were obtained by positive selection for CCR7 among CD45RO-negative cells, yielding a CD45RA+CCR7+ population from which TemRA cells were excluded. The sample was naive CD8+ T cells from PBMCs. The cell subset or site label here, explained by the study, means: CD45RA+CCR7+. The source is a man between 18 and 35 years old in good health. Some clones in this sample may be carry-over from other donors' samples.

Only one count was recorded for this clone. Written as DNA, the CDR3 is TGCAGCGTTGACCGGGACACCTATGAGACCCAGTACTTC. Its protein product is CSVDRDTYETQYF. This chain links TRBV29-1 with TRBJ2-5; perhaps TRBD1 as D (6 bases). With 3 bases removed from V and 5 bases from J, the gap between germline ends came to 13 bases. The length of the CDR3 is 13 residues. The germline CDR1 and CDR2 sequences are SQVTM and ANQGSEA. Full variable domain (missing parts from reference TRBV29-1 and TRBJ2-5): SAVISQKPSRDICQRGTSLTIQCQVDSQVTMMFWYRQQPGQSLTLIATANQGSEATYESGFVIDKFPISRPNLTFSTLTVSNMSPEDSSIYLCSVDRDTYETQYFGPGTRLLVL.

The chain has TRBV4-3 and TRBJ2-7; TRBD1 or TRBD2 may be the D gene (5 bases each). Trimming shortened V by 5 bases and J by 2 bases, and 13 bases separated the two germline ends. The CDR3 extends over 14 amino acids. Germline V CDR1 and CDR2: LGHNA, YSLEER. CDR3 amino acids: CASSEGQGTYEQYF. The CDR3 DNA is TGCGCCAGCAGCGAGGGGCAGGGAACCTACGAGCAGTACTTC.

This CDR3 is CASTSEERATGELFF. CDR3 in DNA: TGTGCCAGCACCTCAGAGGAGAGGGCCACCGGGGAGCTGTTTTTT. The genes are TRBV9 and TRBJ2-2; D is perhaps TRBD2 (5 bases). This CDR3 comprises 15 residues. The V end lost 6 bases, the J end lost 4 bases, and 16 bases lay between the germline ends. In germline, CDR1 is SGDLS, CDR2 YYNGEE.

The chain combines TRBV10-3 with TRBJ2-7; D gene unclear. The CDR3 contains 12 residues. V was pared by 6 bases and J by 5 bases, with 11 bases between. CDR1 is ENHRY and CDR2 is SYGVKD in the germline V gene. CDR3 region: CAISPPGHEQYF. For the CDR3, the DNA is TGTGCCATCAGCCCCCCGGGCCACGAGCAGTACTTC.

V is TRBV7-9 and J is TRBJ2-4, with TRBD1 identical over 7 bases. V was clipped by 3 bases and J by 5 bases; unmatched bases: 7. The CDR3 is 15 residues long. CDR1 and CDR2 (germline): SEHNR, FQNEAQ (reference sequence). CDR3 DNA sequence: TGTGCCAGCAGCTTCTACAGGGGACGAGAAAACATTCAGTACTTC. It codes for CASSFYRGRENIQYF.

The chain joins TRBV7-9 to TRBJ2-7; the D gene is possibly TRBD2 (7 bases). Germline values: CDR1 SEHNR, CDR2 FQNEAQ (reference sequence). Trimming removed 5 bases at V and 6 bases at J, with 29 bases between. The CDR3 sequence is 18 residues long. CDR3 loop: CASSPWGNPGQAGSEQYF. The CDR3, as DNA: TGTGCCAGCAGCCCATGGGGTAACCCGGGACAAGCGGGGTCCGAGCAGTACTTC.

This sequence joins TRBV10-3 and TRBJ2-7; D gene unclear. V lost 6 bases, J lost 0 bases, and 12 bases lay in between. CDR1 is ENHRY, CDR2 SYGVKD, per germline. The CDR3 sequence is 14 residues long. CDR3 amino acids: CAIRVDTYSYEQYF. CDR3 nucleotide sequence: TGTGCCATCAGAGTTGACACTTACTCCTACGAGCAGTACTTC.

The chain employs TRBV30 and TRBJ2-1; TRBD2 aligns across 8 bases. The CDR3 is 15 amino acids. CDR1 and CDR2 from the germline V gene are GTSNPN and SVGIG (reference sequence). J lost 8 bases, V lost 0 bases, and 9 bases had no gene match. CDR3 sequence reads: CAWSVVSGSVYEQFF. CDR3 coding DNA: TGTGCCTGGAGTGTAGTGAGCGGGAGTGTCTATGAGCAGTTCTTC. Using reference TRBV30 and TRBJ2-1 for the parts outside the CDR3, the full variable domain is SQTIHQWPATLVQPVGSPLSLECTVEGTSNPNLYWYRQAAGRGLQLLFYSVGIGQISSEVPQNLSASRPQDRQFILSSKKLLLSDSGFYLCAWSVVSGSVYEQFFGPGTRLTVL.

CDR3 coding DNA: TGTGCCAGTTACCCATCAGGGGCTAGGGAAGCTTTCTTT. It yields the protein CASYPSGAREAFF. The chain recombines TRBV6-4 with TRBJ1-1; TRBD1 might be the D (6 bases). V was pared by 9 bases and J by 8 bases, with 19 bases between. The germline CDR1 and CDR2 sequences are MRHNA and SNTAGT. CDR3 length: 13 amino acids.

The chain links TRBV7-9 to TRBJ1-1, with 9 bases fitting TRBD1. CDR1 SEHNR and CDR2 FQNEAQ come from the germline V gene (reference sequence). With V trimmed by 1 base and J by 2 bases, 2 bases remained unmatched. The CDR3 has 15 residues. CDR3 nucleotides: TGTGCCAGCAGCTTAGGGGACAGGGTTAACACTGAAGCTTTCTTT. Protein product: CASSLGDRVNTEAFF.

The chain uses TRBV9 and TRBJ1-1; D perhaps matches TRBD1 (5 bases). Germline CDR1 is SGDLS and CDR2 is YYNGEE. CDR3 length equals 13 residues. Trimming removed 1 base at V and 6 bases at J, with 10 bases between. Here the CDR3 DNA reads TGTGCCAGCAGCGTAAGCAGGGCTTCTGAAGCTTTCTTT. Translating it yields CASSVSRASEAFF. The whole variable domain, remainder taken from reference TRBV9 and TRBJ1-1, is DSGVTQTPKHLITATGQRVTLRCSPRSGDLSVYWYQQSLDQGLQFLIQYYNGEERAKGNILERFSAQQFPDLHSELNLSSLELGDSALYFCASSVSRASEAFFGQGTRLTVV.